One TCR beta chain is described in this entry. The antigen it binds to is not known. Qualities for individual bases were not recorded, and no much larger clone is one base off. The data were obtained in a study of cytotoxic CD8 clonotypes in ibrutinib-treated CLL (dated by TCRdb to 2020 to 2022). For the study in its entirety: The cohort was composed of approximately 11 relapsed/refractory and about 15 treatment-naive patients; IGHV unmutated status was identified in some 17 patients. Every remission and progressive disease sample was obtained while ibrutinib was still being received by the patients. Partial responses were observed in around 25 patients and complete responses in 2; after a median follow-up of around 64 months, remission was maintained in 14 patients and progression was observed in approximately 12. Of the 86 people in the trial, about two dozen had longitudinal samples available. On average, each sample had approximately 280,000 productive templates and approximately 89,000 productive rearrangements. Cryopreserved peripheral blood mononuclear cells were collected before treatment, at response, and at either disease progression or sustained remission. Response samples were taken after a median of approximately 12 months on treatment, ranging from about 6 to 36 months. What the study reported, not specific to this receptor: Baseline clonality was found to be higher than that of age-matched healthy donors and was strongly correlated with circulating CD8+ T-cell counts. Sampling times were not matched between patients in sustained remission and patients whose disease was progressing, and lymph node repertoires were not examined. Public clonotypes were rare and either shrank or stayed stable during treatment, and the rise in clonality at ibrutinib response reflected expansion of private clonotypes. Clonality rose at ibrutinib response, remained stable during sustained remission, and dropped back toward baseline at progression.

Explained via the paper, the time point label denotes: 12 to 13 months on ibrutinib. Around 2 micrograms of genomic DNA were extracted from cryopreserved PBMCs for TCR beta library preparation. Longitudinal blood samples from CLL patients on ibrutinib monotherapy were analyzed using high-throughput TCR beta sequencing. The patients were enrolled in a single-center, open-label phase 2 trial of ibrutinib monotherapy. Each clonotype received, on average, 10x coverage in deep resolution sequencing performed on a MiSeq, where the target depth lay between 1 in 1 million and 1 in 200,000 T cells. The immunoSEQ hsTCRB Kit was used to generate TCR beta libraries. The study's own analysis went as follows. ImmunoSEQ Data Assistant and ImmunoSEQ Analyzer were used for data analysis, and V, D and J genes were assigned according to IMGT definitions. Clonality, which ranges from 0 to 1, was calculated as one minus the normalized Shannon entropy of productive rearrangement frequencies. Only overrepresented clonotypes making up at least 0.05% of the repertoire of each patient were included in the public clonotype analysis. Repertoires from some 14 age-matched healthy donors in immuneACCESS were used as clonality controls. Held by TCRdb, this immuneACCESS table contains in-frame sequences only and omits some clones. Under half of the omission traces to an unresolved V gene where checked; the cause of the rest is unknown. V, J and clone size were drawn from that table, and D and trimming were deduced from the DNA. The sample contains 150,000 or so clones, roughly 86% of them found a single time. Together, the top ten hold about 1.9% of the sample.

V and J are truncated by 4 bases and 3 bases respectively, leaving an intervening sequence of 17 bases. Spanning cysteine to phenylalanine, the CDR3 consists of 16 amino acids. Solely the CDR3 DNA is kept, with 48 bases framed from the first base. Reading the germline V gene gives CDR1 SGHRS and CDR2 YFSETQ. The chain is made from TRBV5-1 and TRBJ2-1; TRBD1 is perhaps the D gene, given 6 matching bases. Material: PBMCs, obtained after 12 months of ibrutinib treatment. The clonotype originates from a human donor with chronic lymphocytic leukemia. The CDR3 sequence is CASSPQGSGYYNEQFF. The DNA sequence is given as TGCGCCAGCAGCCCGCAGGGGTCGGGGTACTACAATGAGCAGTTCTTC.